This TCR beta chain was profiled in a study of cytomegalovirus exposure and HLA in healthy donors. Study conclusions and caveats: A later analysis reported that several of the most significant clusters appeared to be linked to common viral pathogens, among them Epstein-Barr virus.

The PCR was carried out with 60 Vbeta primers and 13 Jbeta primers. Using immunoSEQ multiplex PCR, the repertoire was profiled, and TCRdb retains in-frame clones only, with some absent. The sample yields fewer than 150,000 clones, about four fifths seen once. Note on this clone: Its antigen is currently unknown.

Material: PBMCs. The sequence derives from a man under 40 in good health and CMV-seronegative.

The CDR3 is CASSLGRQGLGTEAFF. CDR3 nucleotides: TGTGCCAGCAGCTTGGGGAGACAGGGTTTGGGCACTGAAGCTTTCTTT. The chain joins TRBV5-5 to TRBJ1-1; 7 bases are shared with TRBD1. Germline V gives CDR1 SGHKS, CDR2 YYEKEE (reference sequence). This CDR3 has 16 residues. The V segment lost 0 bases and the J segment 4 bases; nucleotides outside the gene matches: 9.